This entry describes one T cell receptor (beta chain). In germline, CDR1 is SNHLY, CDR2 FYNNEI. This CDR3 has 12 residues. V lost 9 bases, J lost 3 bases, and 12 bases lay in between. This specimen belongs to a study of OX40 agonist ivuxolimab in advanced cancers. The method was immunoSEQ multiplex PCR; TCRdb's version includes in-frame clones alone and lacks a portion of them. Of roughly 23,000 clones in the sample, 65% to 90% were seen once. The genes are TRBV2 and TRBJ2-7; a possible D gene is TRBD1 (6 bases). The TCR sequence derives from an adult with an advanced solid tumor such as melanoma, head and neck, liver or kidney cancer. Sequenced material: CD4+ or CD8+ T cells sorted from blood, taken in a trial of the OX40 agonist ivuxolimab. The CDR3 reads CASNRDNYEQYF. CDR3 coding DNA: TGTGCCAGTAATAGGGACAACTACGAGCAGTACTTC.